The 14 T cell receptor beta chains listed next were all sequenced from one sample in a study of graft-versus-host responses after intestinal transplantation. Using immunoSEQ multiplex PCR, the repertoire was profiled, and TCRdb retains in-frame clones only, with some absent. The table has tens of thousands of clones, over 80% seen once. This specimen was PBMCs, taken 98 days after intestinal transplantation. Source of these receptors: a human patient who received an intestinal transplant, so some T cells may come from the graft donor.

The V gene is TRBV19, the J gene TRBJ1-6; D is undetermined. Germline CDR1 LNHDA, CDR2 SQIVND (reference sequence). The CDR3 has 13 residues. Trimming stripped 5 bases from V and 8 bases from J, with 10 bases between. Here the CDR3 DNA reads TGTGCCAGTAGTTTTAGCCGGGATTCACCCCTCCACTTT. Its translation is CASSFSRDSPLHF.

This clone was seen a few times. The chain couples TRBV2 to TRBJ2-7; TRBD1 agrees at 7 bases. Trimming removed 7 bases from V and 3 bases from J; junction bases left unmatched: 3. The CDR3 is made up of 12 amino acids. CDR1 SNHLY and CDR2 FYNNEI come from the germline V gene. Written as DNA, the CDR3 is TGTGCCAGCACAGGACAGGTCTACGAGCAGTACTTC. Amino acids: CASTGQVYEQYF.

The CDR3 DNA sequence: TGTGCCACCAGCACGGTGAACACTGAAGCTTTCTTT. Its translation: CATSTVNTEAFF. The chain carries TRBV15 and TRBJ1-1; the D is unclear. Between the trimmed V and J ends, which lost 4 bases and 0 bases, there was a span of 3 bases. Germline V gene data show CDR1 as LNHNV and CDR2 as YYDKDF (reference sequence). This CDR3 has 12 amino acids.

This chain links TRBV6-1 with TRBJ2-3, with no clear D. Trimming removed 2 bases at V and 1 base at J, with 7 bases between. CDR1 is MNHNS and CDR2 is SASEGT in the germline V gene. This CDR3 contains 14 residues. The CDR3 DNA follows: TGTGCCAGCAGTGAACTAGTGGGCACAGATACGCAGTATTTT. Its protein is CASSELVGTDTQYF.

The chain employs TRBV2 and TRBJ2-5; 8 positions agree with TRBD2. Trimming cost V 3 bases and J 0 bases; bases outside gene matches: 6. Germline V gene lookup returns CDR1 SNHLY and CDR2 FYNNEI. The CDR3 runs 16 residues. As DNA, the CDR3 is TGTGCCAGCAGTGATGAGAATAGCGGGGACCAAGAGACCCAGTACTTC. Translating gives CASSDENSGDQETQYF.

This chain connects TRBV6-1 to TRBJ1-2; 8 nucleotides match TRBD1. From germline, CDR1 is MNHNS and CDR2 SASEGT. This CDR3 comprises 13 residues. The trim removed 6 bases at V and 6 bases at J, leaving 6 bases unmatched. The CDR3 loop is CASSPGGNHGYTF. DNA of the CDR3: TGTGCCAGCAGCCCAGGGGGCAACCATGGCTACACCTTC.

This chain connects TRBV6-5 to TRBJ1-6, with D unclear. V lost 5 bases, J lost 6 bases, and 14 bases lay in between. There are 15 residues in the CDR3. Germline assignment: CDR1 MNHEY and CDR2 SVGAGI. DNA of the CDR3: TGTGCCAGCAGTAGGACGGTGCCCTTTAATTCACCCCTCCACTTT. It encodes CASSRTVPFNSPLHF.

This clone was detected once. This chain's CDR3 is CASTLLAGGNYEQYF. In DNA, the CDR3 is TGTGCCAGCACCCTCCTAGCGGGGGGGAACTACGAGCAGTACTTC. The gene calls are TRBV27 and TRBJ2-7; 12 bases are shared with TRBD2. Germline V gene data show CDR1 as MNHEY and CDR2 as SMNVEV (reference sequence). Trimming took 7 bases from V and 3 from J; bases not matched to a gene: 7. This CDR3 spans 15 amino acids.

The CDR3 DNA reads TGTGCCAGCAGTTACGCGGGAGTTCAGGGCAATGAGCAGTTCTTC. It specifies CASSYAGVQGNEQFF. This chain links TRBV6-5 with TRBJ2-1; the match to TRBD2 covers 7 bases. Germline V gene data show CDR1 as MNHEY and CDR2 as SVGAGI. CDR3 size: 15 residues. V was clipped by 2 bases and J by 6 bases; unmatched bases: 7.

The chain is built from TRBV9 and TRBJ1-4; D gene uncertain. The ends were cut back, 0 bases at V and 3 bases at J, with 12 bases in the middle. The CDR3 totals 16 residues. The germline V gene has CDR1 SGDLS and CDR2 YYNGEE. The CDR3 sequence is CASSVGLHSSNEKLFF. The CDR3 nucleotides are TGTGCCAGCAGCGTAGGCTTACACAGTTCTAATGAAAAACTGTTTTTT.

The chain joins TRBV7-2 to TRBJ1-2; 9 bases map to TRBD1. With 1 base clipped from V and 8 bases from J, the junction kept 2 bases outside the gene matches. Per germline, CDR1 SGHTA and CDR2 FQGNSA. CDR3 length equals 13 residues. DNA of the CDR3: TGTGCCAGCAGCTTAGTGACAGGGGGAGGCTACACCTTC. It specifies CASSLVTGGGYTF.

The gene calls are TRBV7-9 and TRBJ2-5; 11 bases fit TRBD2. After removal of 7 bases from V and 2 bases from J, the junction contained 3 bases not matched to a gene. The germline CDR1 and CDR2 sequences are SEHNR and FQNEAQ (reference sequence). The CDR3 loop spans 14 amino acids. CDR3 DNA: TGTGCCAGCAAGTCTAGCGGGGGGCAAGAGACCCAGTACTTC. It codes for CASKSSGGQETQYF.

The chain combines TRBV2 with TRBJ2-5; D is unclear. The germline V gene encodes CDR1 SNHLY and CDR2 FYNNEI. The CDR3 spans 11 residues. The V end was cut by 3 bases, the J end by 5 bases, with 4 bases between. The chain's CDR3 is CASSDTETQYF. CDR3 DNA: TGTGCCAGCAGTGACACTGAGACCCAGTACTTC. Combining the CDR3 with reference TRBV2 and TRBJ2-5 gives the whole variable domain EPEVTQTPSHQVTQMGQEVILRCVPISNHLYFYWYRQILGQKVEFLVSFYNNEISEKSEIFDDQFSVERPDGSNFTLKIRSTKLEDSAMYFCASSDTETQYFGPGTRLLVL.

The V gene is TRBV25-1, the J gene TRBJ2-7, with D tentatively TRBD2 (5 bases). The V end was cut by 2 bases, the J end by 5 bases, with 16 bases between. The germline V gene encodes CDR1 MGHDK and CDR2 SYGVNS. This CDR3 spans 15 amino acids. CDR3 in DNA: TGTGCCAGCAGTGAAGGGGTCCTCAGCGGCCACGAGCAGTACTTC. Translating gives CASSEGVLSGHEQYF.